The 20 T cell receptor beta chains listed next were all sequenced from one sample in a study of cytomegalovirus exposure and HLA in healthy donors. Libraries were prepared by immunoSEQ multiplex PCR; TCRdb keeps only in-frame clonotypes and omits some of them. The sample consists of 200,000 to 300,000 clones, 75% to 90% of them appearing once. The sample consisted of PBMCs. These receptors were collected from a woman in her 30s in good health and CMV-seropositive.

The rearrangement links TRBV7-8 to TRBJ2-2, with 9 bases identical to TRBD2. This CDR3 has 16 amino acids. Trimming cost V 5 bases and J 3 bases; bases outside gene matches: 7. Germline V gene lookup returns CDR1 SGHVS and CDR2 FQNEAQ. CDR3 loop: CASSAPSGDHTGELFF. The CDR3 DNA is TGTGCCAGCAGCGCACCTAGCGGGGACCACACCGGGGAGCTGTTTTTT.

DNA for the CDR3: TGTGCCAGTAGTAGCCTCGGGGGTCCTATCGGCAATGAGCAGTTCTTC. Amino acids: CASSSLGGPIGNEQFF. The chain uses TRBV19 and TRBJ2-1; TRBD2 is a possible D gene (6 bases). Trimming took off 4 bases at V and 6 bases at J, with 19 bases between the two ends. Germline CDR1 and CDR2: LNHDA and SQIVND (reference sequence). CDR3 length equals 16 residues.

The chain recombines TRBV28 with TRBJ2-7; 8 bases fit TRBD2. Germline V CDR1 and CDR2: MDHEN, SYDVKM. The CDR3 consists of 15 residues. J lost 0 bases, V lost 6 bases, and 7 bases had no gene match. The CDR3 loop reads CASSSPGTSSYEQYF. Here the CDR3 DNA reads TGTGCCAGCAGCAGTCCCGGGACTAGCTCCTACGAGCAGTACTTC. The full variable domain, rest sourced from reference TRBV28 and TRBJ2-7, is DVKVTQSSRYLVKRTGEKVFLECVQDMDHENMFWYRQDPGLGLRLIYFSYDVKMKEKGDIPEGYSVSREKKERFSLILESASTNQTSMYLCASSSPGTSSYEQYFGPGTRLTVT.

This clone is a singleton in its sample. The chain is built from TRBV5-1 and TRBJ2-7; 7 positions agree with TRBD2. J was trimmed by 7 bases and V by 5 bases; bases with no gene match: 9. The CDR3 length is 13 residues. Germline V lookup: CDR1 SGHRS, CDR2 YFSETQ. The CDR3 is CASRPWGGEEQYF. CDR3 in DNA: TGCGCCAGCAGACCCTGGGGGGGAGAGGAGCAGTACTTC.

Only one count was recorded for this clone. The rearrangement joins TRBV28 to TRBJ1-2; TRBD1 might be the D (6 bases). From germline, CDR1 is MDHEN and CDR2 SYDVKM. V lost 5 bases to trimming and J lost 2 bases, with 15 bases between them. The CDR3 is 15 residues long. The CDR3 region has the DNA TGTGCCAGCAGTCCCGGGTACAGGGCCAACTATGGCTACACCTTC. Its translation is CASSPGYRANYGYTF.

This clone has a single count. V gene TRBV25-1 combines with J gene TRBJ2-1, with D possibly being TRBD1 (5 bases). Germline loops: CDR1 MGHDK, CDR2 SYGVNS. CDR3 size: 17 residues. Trimming removed 0 bases at V and 9 bases at J, with 21 bases between. The CDR3 is CASSEYFRTSLSGEQFF. CDR3 nucleotide sequence: TGTGCCAGCAGTGAATACTTCCGGACATCCCTCTCCGGTGAGCAGTTCTTC.

The rearrangement uses TRBV30 and TRBJ1-3; D is perhaps TRBD1 (5 bases). Germline loops: CDR1 GTSNPN, CDR2 SVGIG (reference sequence). V lost 2 bases and J 1 base, leaving 12 bases between the germline ends. The CDR3 consists of 15 residues. The CDR3 region has the DNA TGTGCCTGGAGTCCTCTCAGGGAATCTGGAAACACCATATATTTT. Its protein product is CAWSPLRESGNTIYF.

V usage is TRBV6-5 and J usage is TRBJ2-3, with D perhaps TRBD2 (7 bases). CDR3 length equals 15 residues. With 6 bases removed from V and 1 base from J, the gap between germline ends came to 14 bases. Germline assignment: CDR1 MNHEY and CDR2 SVGAGI. The CDR3 region is CASSLGGLGTDTQYF. The CDR3 DNA follows: TGTGCCAGCAGCCTGGGGGGGCTCGGCACAGATACGCAGTATTTT.

The chain joins TRBV6-4 to TRBJ2-3; 7 nucleotides align to TRBD1. J gave up 0 bases and V 6 bases, and 3 bases lay outside the gene matches. Germline V lookup: CDR1 MRHNA, CDR2 SNTAGT. The CDR3 contains 14 residues. CDR3 DNA: TGTGCCAGCAGCCGGGACAGAAGCACAGATACGCAGTATTTT. Its translation is CASSRDRSTDTQYF.

The rearrangement uses TRBV5-1 and TRBJ2-5; no reliable D call. The CDR3 has 12 residues. CDR1 SGHRS and CDR2 YFSETQ come from the germline V gene. Trimming took off 7 bases at V and 3 bases at J, with 10 bases between the two ends. CDR3: CASQATEETQYF. CDR3 DNA sequence: TGCGCCAGCCAAGCAACCGAAGAGACCCAGTACTTC. Variable domain in full (rest from reference TRBV5-1 and TRBJ2-5): KAGVTQTPRYLIKTRGQQVTLSCSPISGHRSVSWYQQTPGQGLQFLFEYFSETQRNKGNFPGRFSGRQFSNSRSEMNVSTLELGDSALYLCASQATEETQYFGPGTRLLVL.

V gene TRBV6-5 combines with J gene TRBJ1-1; possibly TRBD1 for D (6 bases). V dropped 7 bases and J dropped 3 bases, with 15 bases sitting between them. The germline V gene has CDR1 MNHEY and CDR2 SVGAGI. CDR3 size: 14 residues. CDR3 sequence (DNA): TGTGCCAGCACCCAGGGGATGTGGGACACTGAAGCTTTCTTT. Translating it yields CASTQGMWDTEAFF.

The genes are TRBV15 and TRBJ2-3; D not certain. In germline, CDR1 is LNHNV, CDR2 YYDKDF (reference sequence). This CDR3 comprises 17 residues. V was shortened by 1 base and J by 0 bases, with 14 bases between the two germline ends. The CDR3: CATSRGEGGGSTDTQYF. The CDR3 nucleotides are TGTGCCACCAGCAGAGGCGAAGGCGGCGGAAGCACAGATACGCAGTATTTT.

For this clone: Other DNA sequences in the sample encode the same CDR3. This chain uses TRBV2 with TRBJ2-2; possible D gene TRBD2, 5 bases. CDR3 length equals 14 residues. The germline CDR1 and CDR2 sequences are SNHLY and FYNNEI. V lost 6 bases and J lost 3, with 11 bases in between. CDR3 nucleotide sequence: TGTGCCAGCAGAGGGCTAGCCGACACCGGGGAGCTGTTTTTT. Amino acid sequence: CASRGLADTGELFF.

Of note for this clone: Distinct nucleotide sequences in the sample also encode this CDR3. This chain joins TRBV27 and TRBJ2-7; D unclear. Trimming removed 4 bases at V and 1 base at J, with 2 bases between. The germline V gene has CDR1 MNHEY and CDR2 SMNVEV (reference sequence). There are 11 residues in the CDR3. As DNA, the CDR3 is TGTGCCAGCAGTTCTTCCTACGAGCAGTACTTC. Its translation is CASSSSYEQYF.

The chain has TRBV29-1 and TRBJ2-2; D not certain. CDR1 and CDR2 from the germline V gene are SQVTM and ANQGSEA. The CDR3 runs to 12 residues. V was pared by 7 bases and J by 1 base, with 7 bases between. DNA for the CDR3: TGCAGCGCCAGGCAGAACACCGGGGAGCTGTTTTTT. Its protein product is CSARQNTGELFF.

This CDR3 reads CASSRTSSYNEQFF. The CDR3 region has the DNA TGTGCCAGCAGCCGGACTAGCTCCTACAATGAGCAGTTCTTC. This chain connects TRBV4-2 to TRBJ2-1; TRBD2 agrees at 7 bases. The CDR3 spans 14 residues. V lost 4 bases to trimming and J lost 0 bases; unmatched junction nucleotides: 0. From germline, CDR1 is LGHNA and CDR2 YNFKEQ.

CDR3 coding DNA: TGTGCCAGTAGTATTAAGTTCCAATCCGGGAGCACTGAAGCTTTCTTT. Translated: CASSIKFQSGSTEAFF. The chain is built from TRBV19 and TRBJ1-1; the D is unclear. The CDR3 sequence is 16 residues long. Germline-derived CDR1 and CDR2 are LNHDA and SQIVND (reference sequence). Trimming stripped 3 bases from V and 4 bases from J, with 18 bases between.

The chain recombines TRBV18 with TRBJ2-5; perhaps TRBD1 as D (6 bases). V lost 3 bases and J 3 bases, leaving 23 bases between the germline ends. Germline V gives CDR1 KGHSH, CDR2 LQKENI. The CDR3 runs 18 residues. CDR3 nucleotides: TGTGCCAGCTCACCCTATGTACAGGGAGTCAAGTTTGAAGAGACCCAGTACTTC. Translated, it gives CASSPYVQGVKFEETQYF.

The V call is TRBV28, the J call TRBJ2-5, with D possibly TRBD2 on 5 matching bases. V dropped 4 bases and J dropped 5 bases, with 17 bases sitting between them. The CDR3 runs to 15 residues. Germline V lookup: CDR1 MDHEN, CDR2 SYDVKM. The CDR3 is CASSSLTRRSETQYF. The CDR3 region has the DNA TGTGCCAGCAGTTCCTTAACTAGGCGCTCGGAGACCCAGTACTTC.

The chain uses TRBV28 and TRBJ1-2, with D possibly TRBD1 on 6 matching bases. The CDR3 sequence is 13 residues long. CDR1 is MDHEN, CDR2 SYDVKM, per germline. V dropped 8 bases and J dropped 0 bases, with 10 bases sitting between them. CDR3 coding DNA: TGTGCCAGCCGGGACATACCTAACTATGGCTACACCTTC. Residues: CASRDIPNYGYTF.